A single sample is the source of the 5 T cell receptor beta chains below, sequenced in a study of OX40 agonist ivuxolimab in advanced cancers. The protocol was immunoSEQ multiplex PCR, while the TCRdb copy is restricted to in-frame clones and leaves out a portion. The table records about 30,000 clones, around 87% of them present only once. The sample consisted of CD4+ or CD8+ T cells sorted from blood, taken in a trial of the OX40 agonist ivuxolimab. The origin of the receptors is an adult with an advanced solid tumor such as melanoma, head and neck, liver or kidney cancer.

The rearrangement uses TRBV5-6 and TRBJ2-5; D remains ambiguous. CDR3 length equals 11 residues. The V gene's germline CDR1 is SGHDT and CDR2 YYEEEE. Trimming stripped 6 bases from V and 4 bases from J, with 7 bases between. In nucleotides, the CDR3 is TGTGCCAGCAAGACGGGAGAGACCCAGTACTTC. Translation gives CASKTGETQYF.

CDR3 protein: CASSYTGTGIEAFF. The CDR3 nucleotides are TGTGCCAGCAGCTATACTGGGACAGGGATTGAAGCTTTCTTT. The chain joins TRBV11-1 to TRBJ1-1; TRBD1 matches at 9 bases. The CDR3 loop spans 14 amino acids. Germline CDR1 SGHAT, CDR2 FQDESV (reference sequence). With V trimmed by 4 bases and J by 7 bases, 7 bases remained unmatched.

The rearrangement joins TRBV18 to TRBJ1-6; D remains unclear. The length of the CDR3 is 15 residues. The V gene's germline CDR1 is KGHSH and CDR2 LQKENI. V was cut by 3 bases and J by 0 bases, with 6 bases left in between. The CDR3 here is CASSPGSSYNSPLHF. DNA of the CDR3: TGTGCCAGCTCACCGGGTAGCTCCTATAATTCACCCCTCCACTTT. The entire variable domain, with the rest obtained from reference TRBV18 and TRBJ1-6, is as follows: NAGVMQNPRHLVRRRGQEARLRCSPMKGHSHVYWYRQLPEEGLKFMVYLQKENIIDESGMPKERFSAEFPKEGPSILRIQQVVRGDSAAYFCASSPGSSYNSPLHFGNGTRLTVT.

This clone was observed a single time. The chain is built from TRBV11-2 and TRBJ1-4; 8 nucleotides line up with TRBD1. With V trimmed by 6 bases and J by 3 bases, 6 bases remained unmatched. CDR3 length: 15 amino acids. The germline gives CDR1 SGHAT, CDR2 FQNNGV. The CDR3 sequence: CASRPRTGPNEKLFF. DNA for the CDR3: TGTGCCAGCAGACCCCGGACAGGGCCTAATGAAAAACTGTTTTTT.

The chain carries TRBV28 and TRBJ1-5, with 9 nucleotides matching TRBD1. Germline V lookup: CDR1 MDHEN, CDR2 SYDVKM. V was clipped by 6 bases and J by 5 bases; unmatched bases: 17. The CDR3 contains 18 residues. The CDR3 DNA follows: TGTGCCAGCAGGAGACTGTACCGGGACAGGGCTGAGCATCAGCCCCAGCATTTT. This codes for CASRRLYRDRAEHQPQHF.